Listed below are T cell receptor beta chains from one sample, sequenced in a study of T cell changes during pregnancy in multiple sclerosis. Clones were sequenced by immunoSEQ multiplex PCR, and TCRdb holds only the in-frame ones, with some missing. This sample has tens of thousands of clones, with under 95% found just once. The specimen comprised peripheral blood, sampled in the second trimester of pregnancy. The receptors come from a female donor in good health, enrolled as a control in a pregnancy study. Both conserved end residues are part of each CDR3. The order of the fields is J gene, V gene, clone size, D gene, CDR3 protein, CDR3 DNA. A D gene is named only where the DNA matches it firmly. Size is omitted from some rows. Given values are once, few, many or a class for expanded clones.

TRBJ2-3 | TRBV7-2 | - | TRBD2 | CASSLLAGGPDTQYF | TGTGCCAGCAGCCTACTAGCGGGGGGGCCTGATACGCAGTATTTT
TRBJ1-2 | TRBV2 | - | - | CASRGSYYGYTF | TGTGCCAGCCGAGGCAGCTACTATGGCTACACCTTC
TRBJ2-7 | TRBV5-6 | - | TRBD1 | CASSPDRGLKGEQYF | TGTGCCAGCAGCCCCGACAGGGGTTTAAAGGGAGAGCAGTACTTC
TRBJ1-1 | TRBV7-6 | once | - | CASSVGQGNTEAFF | TGTGCCAGCAGCGTAGGCCAGGGGAACACTGAAGCTTTCTTT
TRBJ2-3 | TRBV5-5 | - | - | CASSLDGVPDTQYF | TGTGCCAGCAGCTTGGACGGGGTGCCAGATACGCAGTATTTT
TRBJ2-1 | TRBV7-8 | - | - | CASSPNGGSSYNEQFF | TGTGCCAGCAGCCCTAACGGAGGGAGCTCCTACAATGAGCAGTTCTTC
TRBJ2-1 | TRBV27 | - | - | CASSPLRRNEQFF | TGTGCCAGCAGTCCCCTCCGTCGCAATGAGCAGTTCTTC
TRBJ1-6 | TRBV4-2 | - | - | CASSQVQGSSYNSPLHF | TGTGCCAGCAGCCAAGTGCAGGGTAGCTCCTATAATTCACCCCTCCACTTT
TRBJ2-3 | TRBV6-6 | - | TRBD2 | CASSPGRADTQYF | TGTGCCAGCAGCCCCGGGAGGGCAGATACGCAGTATTTT
TRBJ2-5 | TRBV10-3 | once | TRBD2 | CASNPRGGPETQYF | TGTGCCTCCAACCCTCGGGGGGGCCCGGAGACCCAGTACTTC
TRBJ1-3 | TRBV5-8 | - | TRBD1 | CASSRRQGRTGNTIYF | TGTGCCAGCAGCCGCCGACAGGGGAGGACTGGAAACACCATATATTTT
TRBJ1-2 | TRBV6-1 | - | - | CASSESRAQGGYTF | TGTGCCAGCAGTGAAAGTAGGGCCCAGGGGGGCTACACCTTC
TRBJ2-1 | TRBV5-1 | - | TRBD1 | CASRSTGQVYNEQFF | TGCGCCAGCAGATCCACGGGACAGGTTTACAATGAGCAGTTCTTC